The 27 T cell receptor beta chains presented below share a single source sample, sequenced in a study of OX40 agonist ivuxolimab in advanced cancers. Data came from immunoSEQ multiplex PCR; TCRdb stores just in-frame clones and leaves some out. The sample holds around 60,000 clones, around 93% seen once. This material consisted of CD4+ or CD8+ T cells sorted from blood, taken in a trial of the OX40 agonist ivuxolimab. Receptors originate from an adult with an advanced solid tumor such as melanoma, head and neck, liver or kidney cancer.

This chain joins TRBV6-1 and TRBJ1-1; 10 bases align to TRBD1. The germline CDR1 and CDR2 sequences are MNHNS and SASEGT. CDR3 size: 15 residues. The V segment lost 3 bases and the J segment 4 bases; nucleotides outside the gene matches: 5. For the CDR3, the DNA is TGTGCCAGCAGTGAGCTGGACAGGGGGATCACTGAAGCTTTCTTT. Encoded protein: CASSELDRGITEAFF.

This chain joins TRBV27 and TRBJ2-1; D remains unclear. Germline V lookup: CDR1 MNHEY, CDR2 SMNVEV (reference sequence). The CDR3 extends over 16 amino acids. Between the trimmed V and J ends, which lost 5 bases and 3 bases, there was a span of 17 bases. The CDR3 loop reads CASSPFAYTFYNEQFF. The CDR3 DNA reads TGTGCCAGCAGTCCCTTTGCCTACACTTTCTACAATGAGCAGTTCTTC.

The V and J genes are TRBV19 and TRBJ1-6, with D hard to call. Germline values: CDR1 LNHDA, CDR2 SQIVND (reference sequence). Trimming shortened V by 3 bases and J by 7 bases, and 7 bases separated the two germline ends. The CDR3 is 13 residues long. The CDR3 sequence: CASSMMENSPLHF. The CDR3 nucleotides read TGTGCCAGTAGTATGATGGAGAATTCACCCCTCCACTTT.

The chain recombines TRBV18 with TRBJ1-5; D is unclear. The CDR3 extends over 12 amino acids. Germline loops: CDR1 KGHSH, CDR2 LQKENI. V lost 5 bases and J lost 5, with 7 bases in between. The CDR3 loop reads CASSLPDQPQHF. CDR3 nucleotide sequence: TGTGCCAGCTCATTGCCGGATCAGCCCCAGCATTTT.

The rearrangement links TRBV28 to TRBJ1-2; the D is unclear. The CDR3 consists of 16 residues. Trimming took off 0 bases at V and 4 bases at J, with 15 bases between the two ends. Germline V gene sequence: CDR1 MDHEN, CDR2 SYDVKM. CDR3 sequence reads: CASSLWVAGGFYGYTF. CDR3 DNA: TGTGCCAGCAGTTTATGGGTTGCAGGAGGCTTCTATGGCTACACCTTC.

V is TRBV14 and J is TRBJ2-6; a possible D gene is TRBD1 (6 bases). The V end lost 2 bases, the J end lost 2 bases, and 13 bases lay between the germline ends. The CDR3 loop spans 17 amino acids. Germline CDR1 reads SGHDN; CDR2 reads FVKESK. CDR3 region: CASSQLRGSTGANVLTF. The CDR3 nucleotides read TGTGCCAGCAGCCAACTCAGGGGATCCACTGGGGCCAACGTCCTGACTTTC.

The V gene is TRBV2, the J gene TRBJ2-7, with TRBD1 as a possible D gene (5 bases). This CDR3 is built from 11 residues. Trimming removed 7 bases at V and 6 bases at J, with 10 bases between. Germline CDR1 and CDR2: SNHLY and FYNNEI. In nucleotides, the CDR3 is TGTGCCAGCACTGGGGCTTTCGAGCAGTACTTC. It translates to CASTGAFEQYF.

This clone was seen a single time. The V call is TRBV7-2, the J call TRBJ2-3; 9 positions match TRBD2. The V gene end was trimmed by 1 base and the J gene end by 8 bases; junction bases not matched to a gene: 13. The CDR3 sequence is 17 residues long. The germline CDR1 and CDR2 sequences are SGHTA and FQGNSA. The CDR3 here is CASSLVGAGGVGGTQYF. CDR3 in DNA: TGTGCCAGCAGCTTAGTTGGGGCGGGAGGGGTCGGTGGTACGCAGTATTTT. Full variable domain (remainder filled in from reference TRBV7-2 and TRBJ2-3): GAGVSQSPSNKVTEKGKDVELRCDPISGHTALYWYRQSLGQGLEFLIYFQGNSAPDKSGLPSDRFSAERTGGSVSTLTIQRTQQEDSAVYLCASSLVGAGGVGGTQYFGPGTRLTVL.

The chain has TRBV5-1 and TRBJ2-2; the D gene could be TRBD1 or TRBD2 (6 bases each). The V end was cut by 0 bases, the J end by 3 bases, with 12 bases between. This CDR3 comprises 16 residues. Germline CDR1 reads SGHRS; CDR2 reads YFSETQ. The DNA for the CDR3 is TGCGCCAGCAGCTTGGTACGGGGGCTGTACACCGGGGAGCTGTTTTTT. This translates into CASSLVRGLYTGELFF. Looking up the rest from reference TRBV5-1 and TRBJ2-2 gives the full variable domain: KAGVTQTPRYLIKTRGQQVTLSCSPISGHRSVSWYQQTPGQGLQFLFEYFSETQRNKGNFPGRFSGRQFSNSRSEMNVSTLELGDSALYLCASSLVRGLYTGELFFGEGSRLTVL.

CDR3 sequence: CASSMGVPSVTQYF. The CDR3 nucleotides read TGTGCCAGTAGTATGGGAGTCCCTTCGGTGACCCAGTACTTC. This chain links TRBV19 with TRBJ2-5; the D gene is possibly TRBD2 (5 bases). Trimming stripped 3 bases from V and 7 bases from J, with 15 bases between. Looked up from germline, CDR1 is LNHDA and CDR2 is SQIVND (reference sequence). This CDR3 is built from 14 residues.

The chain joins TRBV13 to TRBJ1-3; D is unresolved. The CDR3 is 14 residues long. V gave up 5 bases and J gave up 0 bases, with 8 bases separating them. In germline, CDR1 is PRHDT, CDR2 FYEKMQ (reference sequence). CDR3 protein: CASSPGFSGNTIYF. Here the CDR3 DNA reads TGTGCCAGCAGCCCGGGTTTCTCTGGAAACACCATATATTTT.

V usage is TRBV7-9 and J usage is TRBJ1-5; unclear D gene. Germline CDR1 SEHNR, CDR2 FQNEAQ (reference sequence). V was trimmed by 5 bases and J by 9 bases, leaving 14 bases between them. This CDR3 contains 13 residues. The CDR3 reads CASSISIAGPQHF. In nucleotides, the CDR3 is TGTGCCAGCAGCATTAGTATAGCGGGGCCCCAGCATTTT.

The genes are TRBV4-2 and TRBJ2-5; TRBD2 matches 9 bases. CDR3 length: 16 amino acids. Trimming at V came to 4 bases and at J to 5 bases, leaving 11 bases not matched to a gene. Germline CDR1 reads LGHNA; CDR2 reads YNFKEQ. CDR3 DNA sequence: TGTGCCAGCAGCCTAGGTGGGCGGGAGGGTGGCGAGACCCAGTACTTC. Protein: CASSLGGREGGETQYF.

CDR3 bases: TGTGCCATCAGTGAGGCCCTAGGCAGCACTGAAGCTTTCTTT. Translation gives CAISEALGSTEAFF. The rearrangement uses TRBV10-3 and TRBJ1-1; D is unclear. The V end lost 2 bases, the J end lost 4 bases, and 11 bases lay between the germline ends. This CDR3 is built from 14 residues. Germline CDR1 and CDR2: ENHRY and SYGVKD.

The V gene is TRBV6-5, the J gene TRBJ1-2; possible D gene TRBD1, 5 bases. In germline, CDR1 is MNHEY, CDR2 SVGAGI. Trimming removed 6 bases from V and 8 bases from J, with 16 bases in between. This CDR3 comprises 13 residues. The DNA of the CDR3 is TGTGCCAGCAGCCCCGACAGAATTGGAGGCTACACCTTC. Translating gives CASSPDRIGGYTF.

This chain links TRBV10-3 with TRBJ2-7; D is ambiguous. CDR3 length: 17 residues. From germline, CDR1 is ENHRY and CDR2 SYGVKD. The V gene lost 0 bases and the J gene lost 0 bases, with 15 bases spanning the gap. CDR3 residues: CAISESTARASSYEQYF. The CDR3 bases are TGTGCCATCAGTGAGTCGACTGCCAGAGCGAGCTCCTACGAGCAGTACTTC.

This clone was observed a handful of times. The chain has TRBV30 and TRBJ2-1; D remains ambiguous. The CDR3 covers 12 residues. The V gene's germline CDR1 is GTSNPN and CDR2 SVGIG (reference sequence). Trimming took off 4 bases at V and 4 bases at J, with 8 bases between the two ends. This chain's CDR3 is CAWTLSYNEQFF. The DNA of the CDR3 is TGTGCCTGGACCCTAAGTTACAATGAGCAGTTCTTC.

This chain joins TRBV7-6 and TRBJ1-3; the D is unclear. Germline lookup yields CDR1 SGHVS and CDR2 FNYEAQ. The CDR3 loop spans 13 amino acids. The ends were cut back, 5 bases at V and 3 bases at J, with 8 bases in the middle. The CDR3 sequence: CASSPSDGNTIYF. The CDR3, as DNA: TGTGCCAGCAGCCCCTCAGATGGAAACACCATATATTTT.

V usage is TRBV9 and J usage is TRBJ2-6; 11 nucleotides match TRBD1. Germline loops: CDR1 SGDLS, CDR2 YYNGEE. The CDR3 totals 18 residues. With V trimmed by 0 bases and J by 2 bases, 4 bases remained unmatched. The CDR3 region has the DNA TGTGCCAGCAGCGTAGACGGGACAGGGGGAACTGGGGCCAACGTCCTGACTTTC. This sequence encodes CASSVDGTGGTGANVLTF. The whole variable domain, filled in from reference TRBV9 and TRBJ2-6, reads DSGVTQTPKHLITATGQRVTLRCSPRSGDLSVYWYQQSLDQGLQFLIQYYNGEERAKGNILERFSAQQFPDLHSELNLSSLELGDSALYFCASSVDGTGGTGANVLTFGAGSRLTVL.

The CDR3: CACSKGMNTEAFF. CDR3 nucleotide sequence: TGTGCCTGCTCGAAGGGCATGAACACTGAAGCTTTCTTT. The chain links TRBV30 to TRBJ1-1; the D is unclear. Trimming pared 6 bases from V and 0 bases from J, leaving 11 bases between. This CDR3 comprises 13 residues. The germline V gene has CDR1 GTSNPN and CDR2 SVGIG (reference sequence). Full variable domain (missing parts from reference TRBV30 and TRBJ1-1): SQTIHQWPATLVQPVGSPLSLECTVEGTSNPNLYWYRQAAGRGLQLLFYSVGIGQISSEVPQNLSASRPQDRQFILSSKKLLLSDSGFYLCACSKGMNTEAFFGQGTRLTVV.

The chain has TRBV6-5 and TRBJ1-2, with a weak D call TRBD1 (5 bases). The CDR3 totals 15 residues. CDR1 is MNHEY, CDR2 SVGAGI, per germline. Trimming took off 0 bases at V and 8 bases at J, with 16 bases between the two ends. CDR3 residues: CASSYSWQGSGGYTF. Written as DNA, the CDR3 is TGTGCCAGCAGTTACTCTTGGCAGGGATCGGGAGGCTACACCTTC.

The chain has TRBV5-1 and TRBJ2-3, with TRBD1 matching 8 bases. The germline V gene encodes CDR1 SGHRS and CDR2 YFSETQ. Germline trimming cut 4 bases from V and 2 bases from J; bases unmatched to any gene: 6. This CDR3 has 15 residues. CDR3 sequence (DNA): TGCGCCAGCAGCCCGGGACAGGAGCACACAGATACGCAGTATTTT. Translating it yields CASSPGQEHTDTQYF.

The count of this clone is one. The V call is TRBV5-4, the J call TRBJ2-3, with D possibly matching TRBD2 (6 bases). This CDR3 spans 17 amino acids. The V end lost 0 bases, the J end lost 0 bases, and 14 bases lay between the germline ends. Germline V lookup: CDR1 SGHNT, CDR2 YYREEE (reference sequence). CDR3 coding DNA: TGTGCCAGCAGCTTGGTTCTAATAGGGACTAGCACAGATACGCAGTATTTT. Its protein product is CASSLVLIGTSTDTQYF. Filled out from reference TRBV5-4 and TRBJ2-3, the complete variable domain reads ETGVTQSPTHLIKTRGQQVTLRCSSQSGHNTVSWYQQALGQGPQFIFQYYREEENGRGNFPPRFSGLQFPNYSSELNVNALELDDSALYLCASSLVLIGTSTDTQYFGPGTRLTVL.

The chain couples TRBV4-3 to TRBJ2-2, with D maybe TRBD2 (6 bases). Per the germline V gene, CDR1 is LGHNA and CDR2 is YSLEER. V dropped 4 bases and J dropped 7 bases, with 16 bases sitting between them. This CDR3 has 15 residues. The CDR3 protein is CASSPQEGIGGELFF. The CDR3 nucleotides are TGCGCCAGCAGCCCCCAGGAGGGGATCGGCGGGGAGCTGTTTTTT.

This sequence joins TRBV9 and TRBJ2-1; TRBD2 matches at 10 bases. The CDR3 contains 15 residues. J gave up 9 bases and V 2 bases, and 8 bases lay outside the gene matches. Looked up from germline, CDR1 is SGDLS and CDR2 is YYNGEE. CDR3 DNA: TGTGCCAGCAGCGTCCTAAGCGGGAGGGAGGGTGAGCAGTTCTTC. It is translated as CASSVLSGREGEQFF.

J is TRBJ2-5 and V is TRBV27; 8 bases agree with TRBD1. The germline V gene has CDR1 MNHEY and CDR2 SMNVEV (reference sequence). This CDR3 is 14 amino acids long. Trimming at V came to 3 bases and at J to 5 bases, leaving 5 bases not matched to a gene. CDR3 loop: CASSLSGGGETQYF. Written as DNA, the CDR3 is TGTGCCAGCAGTTTGTCAGGGGGCGGGGAGACCCAGTACTTC.

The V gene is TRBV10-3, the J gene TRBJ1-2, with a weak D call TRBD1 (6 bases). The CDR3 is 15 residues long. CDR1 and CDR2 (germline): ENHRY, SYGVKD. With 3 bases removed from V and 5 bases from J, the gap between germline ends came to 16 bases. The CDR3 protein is CAISEARDTSYGYTF. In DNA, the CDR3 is TGTGCCATCAGTGAAGCAAGGGACACGTCGTATGGCTACACCTTC.